What follows describes a single T cell receptor (beta chain). This clone was picked up one time. What this receptor recognizes is not known. No much larger clone is present one base from it, and per-base qualities are unavailable. The data were obtained in a study of control samples from healthy donors and cancer patients (dated by TCRdb to 2018 to 2020). V gives up 4 bases and J gives up 4 bases, and the segment between their germline ends measures 8 bases. From the cysteine up to the phenylalanine, the CDR3 has a length of 13 residues. The retained sequence is limited to the CDR3, 39 bases, with the frame set at the first base. In the germline V gene, CDR1 corresponds to SNHLY and CDR2 to FYNNEI. Library creation used the immunoSEQ multiplex PCR assay. Drawn from immuneACCESS, this table holds only the in-frame rearrangements with V and J called that TCRdb kept. Clones are partly lost; checked studies trace under half to an unresolved V gene and leave the rest unexplained. The sample has some 100,000 clones on record, more than 80% of them singletons. Approximately 8% of the sample rests with the top ten.

The TCR sequence derives from a man between 18 and 29 years old in good health. The sample comprised blood. The V and J genes are TRBV2 and TRBJ1-3; no D gene call is confident. The nucleotide sequence is TGTGCCAGCAGTGGAGGGCCAGGAAACACCATATATTTT. Its protein reads: CASSGGPGNTIYF.